This TCR beta chain was recovered during a study of blood T cell repertoires in COVID-19. Here immunoSEQ multiplex PCR was the method, and the copy in TCRdb shows in-frame clones only, minus some. The profile covers under 20,000 clones, with less than 90% appearing a single time and approximately 15% taken by the ten largest. This clone was observed once. V lost 4 bases, J lost 2 bases, and 3 bases stayed unmatched. The germline gives CDR1 SGHKS, CDR2 YYEKEE (reference sequence). This CDR3 spans 13 amino acids. The sequenced sample consisted of peripheral blood. This clonotype was obtained from a human donor in a cohort sampled during active COVID-19. This chain joins TRBV5-5 and TRBJ2-7; 7 bases agree with TRBD1. The CDR3 coding sequence is TGTGCCAGCAGCCACACAGGGGCCTACGAGCAGTACTTC. Translation gives CASSHTGAYEQYF.